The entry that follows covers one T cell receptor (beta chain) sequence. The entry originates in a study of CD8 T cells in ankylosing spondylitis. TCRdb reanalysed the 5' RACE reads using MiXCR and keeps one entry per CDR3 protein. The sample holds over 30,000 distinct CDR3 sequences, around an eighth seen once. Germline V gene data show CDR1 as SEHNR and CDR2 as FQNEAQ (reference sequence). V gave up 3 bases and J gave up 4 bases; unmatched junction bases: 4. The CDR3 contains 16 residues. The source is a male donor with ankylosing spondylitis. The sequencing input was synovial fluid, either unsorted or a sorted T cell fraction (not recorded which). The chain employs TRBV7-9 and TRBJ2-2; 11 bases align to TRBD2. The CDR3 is CASSFTSGSSTGELFF. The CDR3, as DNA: TGTGCCAGCAGCTTCACTAGCGGGAGTAGCACCGGGGAGCTGTTTTTT.